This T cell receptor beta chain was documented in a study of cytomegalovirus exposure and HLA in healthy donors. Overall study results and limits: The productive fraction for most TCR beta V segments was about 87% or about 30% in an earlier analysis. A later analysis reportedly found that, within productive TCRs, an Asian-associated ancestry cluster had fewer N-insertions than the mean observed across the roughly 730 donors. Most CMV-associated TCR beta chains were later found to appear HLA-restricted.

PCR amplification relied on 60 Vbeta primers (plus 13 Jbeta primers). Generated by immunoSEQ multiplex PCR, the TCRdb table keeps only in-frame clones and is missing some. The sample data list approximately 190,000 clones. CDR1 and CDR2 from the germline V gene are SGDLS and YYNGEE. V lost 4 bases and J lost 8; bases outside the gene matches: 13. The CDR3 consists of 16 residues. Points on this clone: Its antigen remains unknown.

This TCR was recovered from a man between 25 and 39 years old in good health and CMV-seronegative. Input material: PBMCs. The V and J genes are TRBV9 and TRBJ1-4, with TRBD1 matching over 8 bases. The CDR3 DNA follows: TGTGCCAGCAGCCCAAGCCCGACAGGGGTCCAAGAAAAACTGTTTTTT. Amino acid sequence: CASSPSPTGVQEKLFF.